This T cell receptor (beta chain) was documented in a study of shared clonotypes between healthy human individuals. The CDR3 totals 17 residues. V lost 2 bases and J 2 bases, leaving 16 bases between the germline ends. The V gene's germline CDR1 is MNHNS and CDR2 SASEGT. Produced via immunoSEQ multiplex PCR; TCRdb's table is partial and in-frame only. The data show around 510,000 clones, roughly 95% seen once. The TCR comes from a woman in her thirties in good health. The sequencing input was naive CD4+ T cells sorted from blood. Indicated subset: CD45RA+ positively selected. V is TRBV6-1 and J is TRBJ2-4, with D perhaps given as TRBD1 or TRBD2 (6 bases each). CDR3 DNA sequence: TGTGCCAGCAGTGAACCGGTCGGGGGCTGGACCAAAAACATTCAGTACTTC. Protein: CASSEPVGGWTKNIQYF.